The rows below give T cell receptor beta chains drawn from one sample of a study of shared clonotypes between healthy human individuals. Sequenced by immunoSEQ multiplex PCR; TCRdb stores in-frame clones only, minus some. Here the sample spans roughly 2.4 million clones, under 97% being singletons. Sequenced input: naive CD4+ T cells sorted from blood. Receptors originate from a man aged 18-30 years in good health. Each CDR3 is given with its conserved first and last residue. The D gene is left open where the match is weak. The size entry is marked missing in some rows and otherwise reads once, few, many or a size class.

v_gene,d_gene,j_gene,abundance,CDR3aa,CDR3nt
TRBV5-1,NA,TRBJ2-2,NA,CASSLWTDITTGELFF,TGCGCCAGCAGCTTGTGGACTGATATTACCACCGGGGAGCTGTTTTTT
TRBV5-1,NA,TRBJ1-1,NA,CASSLGASTEAFF,TGCGCCAGCAGCTTGGGGGCAAGCACTGAAGCTTTCTTT
TRBV2,NA,TRBJ2-7,NA,CASRVGTSSYEQYF,TGTGCCAGCCGTGTCGGGACGAGCTCCTACGAGCAGTACTTC
TRBV9,TRBD1,TRBJ2-5,NA,CASTRQGAEQETQYF,TGTGCCAGCACCAGACAGGGGGCCGAACAAGAGACCCAGTACTTC
TRBV9,NA,TRBJ1-2,NA,CASSPQGSPPGGYTF,TGTGCCAGCAGCCCGCAAGGGTCCCCTCCCGGGGGCTACACCTTC
TRBV11-2,NA,TRBJ2-2,once,CASSPTRDTGELFF,TGTGCCAGCAGCCCCACTCGGGACACCGGGGAGCTGTTTTTT
TRBV9,NA,TRBJ1-4,NA,CASSVGGGGVLNEKLFF,TGTGCCAGCAGCGTAGGAGGGGGAGGGGTACTGAATGAAAAACTGTTTTTT
TRBV20-1,NA,TRBJ1-3,NA,CSASRGNTIYF,TGCAGTGCTAGTCGGGGGAACACCATATATTTT
TRBV5-1,TRBD2,TRBJ2-7,NA,CASSSVAGTSEQYF,TGCGCCAGCAGCTCAGTAGCGGGAACCTCCGAGCAGTACTTC
TRBV27,TRBD2,TRBJ2-1,once,CASSSLAGAYNEQFF,TGTGCCAGCAGTTCACTAGCGGGGGCCTATAATGAGCAGTTCTTC
TRBV6-1,NA,TRBJ1-2,NA,CASSATWDGLWYTF,TGTGCCAGCAGTGCCACTTGGGACGGATTATGGTACACCTTC
TRBV19,NA,TRBJ2-7,NA,CASSIQQGYEQYF,TGTGCCAGTAGTATCCAACAGGGTTACGAGCAGTACTTC
TRBV18,TRBD1,TRBJ1-2,NA,CASSPGDRSGYTF,TGTGCCAGCTCACCTGGGGACAGGAGTGGCTACACCTTC
TRBV5-6,TRBD2,TRBJ2-5,NA,CASSSYSLAGQETQYF,TGTGCCAGCAGCTCGTACAGCTTAGCGGGCCAAGAGACCCAGTACTTC
TRBV6-4,NA,TRBJ1-2,NA,CASRKDGGFSIDGYTF,TGTGCCAGCAGGAAGGACGGGGGGTTCAGCATCGATGGCTACACCTTC
TRBV6-5,TRBD1,TRBJ2-7,few,CASSPATGGFEQYF,TGTGCCAGCAGCCCCGCGACAGGGGGTTTCGAGCAGTACTTC
TRBV2,NA,TRBJ1-5,NA,CASSVSDGINQPQHF,TGTGCCAGCAGTGTTTCGGACGGAATAAATCAGCCCCAGCATTTT
TRBV20-1,NA,TRBJ2-1,NA,CSALLDSERFF,TGCAGTGCTTTACTGGACAGCGAGCGGTTCTTC
TRBV19,TRBD2,TRBJ2-7,NA,CASRNPGLGNEQYF,TGTGCCAGTAGGAATCCGGGACTAGGTAACGAGCAGTACTTC
TRBV6-8,TRBD1,TRBJ2-3,NA,CATTPTGGVTDTQYF,TGTGCCACCACGCCCACAGGGGGCGTAACAGATACGCAGTATTTT
TRBV7-2,NA,TRBJ1-4,NA,CASSLAVCSTNEKLFF,TGTGCCAGCAGCTTAGCGGTCTGTTCAACTAATGAAAAACTGTTTTTT
TRBV10-3,TRBD1,TRBJ2-1,NA,CATSPGQGYNEQFF,TGTGCCACTTCGCCGGGACAGGGCTACAATGAGCAGTTCTTC
TRBV7-8,NA,TRBJ1-2,NA,CASSLAGSNYGYTF,TGTGCCAGCAGCTTAGCAGGGTCTAACTATGGCTACACCTTC
TRBV5-1,NA,TRBJ1-3,NA,CASSLDVRGWGNTIYF,TGCGCCAGCAGCTTGGACGTCAGGGGATGGGGAAACACCATATATTTT
TRBV21-1,NA,TRBJ2-1,NA,CASSTGGLRNEQFF,TGTGCCAGCAGCACCGGGGGACTGCGCAATGAGCAGTTCTTC
TRBV5-1,NA,TRBJ2-6,NA,CASSLGWEFTSGANVLTF,TGCGCCAGCAGCTTGGGTTGGGAATTTACCTCTGGGGCCAACGTCCTGACTTTC
TRBV18,NA,TRBJ2-2,NA,CASSPRGATGAGELFF,TGTGCCAGCTCACCACGGGGGGCCACAGGGGCCGGGGAGCTGTTTTTT
TRBV11-2,NA,TRBJ1-2,NA,CASSLGRGDYGYTF,TGTGCCAGCAGCTTAGGACGGGGCGACTATGGCTACACCTTC
TRBV7-3,TRBD2,TRBJ2-3,once,CASSLTGTSGGPDTQYF,TGTGCCAGCAGCTTAACGGGGACTAGCGGGGGGCCAGATACGCAGTATTTT
TRBV5-1,NA,TRBJ2-7,NA,CASSLAVGPYEQYF,TGCGCCAGCAGCTTGGCGGTAGGACCCTACGAGCAGTACTTC
TRBV30,NA,TRBJ1-2,NA,CAWSSGPRAYGYTF,TGTGCCTGGAGTTCAGGCCCCCGCGCCTATGGCTACACCTTC
TRBV10-3,TRBD1,TRBJ2-7,once,CAISGTGATYEQYF,TGTGCCATCAGTGGGACAGGGGCCACCTACGAGCAGTACTTC
TRBV14,NA,TRBJ1-1,NA,CASSRAPRGAFF,TGTGCCAGCAGCCGAGCCCCGAGGGGGGCTTTCTTT
TRBV27,TRBD2,TRBJ2-2,NA,CASSSPGLAGPRGELFF,TGTGCCAGCAGTTCGCCGGGACTAGCGGGTCCTAGGGGGGAGCTGTTTTTT
TRBV18,TRBD1,TRBJ2-7,NA,CASSPRPGQGYEQYF,TGTGCCAGCTCACCACGGCCGGGACAGGGATACGAGCAGTACTTC
TRBV5-1,NA,TRBJ1-6,NA,CASSLTETSSYNSPLHF,TGCGCCAGCAGCTTGACAGAAACGAGCTCCTATAATTCACCCCTCCACTTT
TRBV5-1,NA,TRBJ2-1,NA,CASSLDVGVYNEQFF,TGCGCCAGCAGCTTGGACGTCGGCGTCTACAATGAGCAGTTCTTC
TRBV9,NA,TRBJ2-7,NA,CASSVAPELYEQYF,TGTGCCAGCAGCGTAGCCCCTGAGCTCTACGAGCAGTACTTC
TRBV9,NA,TRBJ2-2,NA,CASSVVGPGELFF,TGTGCCAGCAGCGTAGTGGGACCCGGGGAGCTGTTTTTT
TRBV29-1,NA,TRBJ1-4,NA,CSVGWQGGEKLFF,TGCAGCGTTGGATGGCAGGGTGGCGAAAAACTGTTTTTT
TRBV10-1,TRBD1,TRBJ2-1,NA,CASSAGQGRGNEQFF,TGCGCCAGCAGCGCTGGACAGGGACGTGGCAATGAGCAGTTCTTC
TRBV7-2,TRBD1,TRBJ2-1,NA,CASSLDRGRNEQFF,TGTGCCAGCAGCCTAGACAGGGGAAGGAATGAGCAGTTCTTC
TRBV5-1,TRBD2,TRBJ2-7,NA,CASSPATSGLAAYEQYF,TGCGCCAGCAGCCCAGCGACCTCGGGACTAGCGGCCTACGAGCAGTACTTC
TRBV6-1,TRBD1,TRBJ1-5,NA,CASRTGTGGHQPQHF,TGTGCCAGCAGAACCGGGACAGGGGGACATCAGCCCCAGCATTTT
TRBV30,NA,TRBJ1-2,NA,CAWALGPNYGYTF,TGTGCCTGGGCTCTAGGACCAAACTATGGCTACACCTTC
TRBV6-5,NA,TRBJ1-2,NA,CASRTGGHGYTF,TGTGCCAGCAGGACAGGAGGCCATGGCTACACCTTC
TRBV7-8,NA,TRBJ1-6,NA,CASSPDSFNSPLHF,TGTGCCAGCAGTCCGGACAGCTTCAATTCACCCCTCCACTTT